Each of the 8 T cell receptor beta chains below was sequenced from the same sample in a study of radiation and T cells in renal cell carcinoma (dated by TCRdb to about 2020). Libraries were built with the immunoSEQ multiplex PCR assay. In TCRdb, the immuneACCESS table is reduced to in-frame sequences with V and J assigned. These tables do not hold every clone; where another copy was compared, an unresolved V gene accounts for under half, and the others remain unexplained. The sample table contains tens of thousands of clones; only one count was recorded for roughly 79% of them. 7.3% of the sample is held by the ten biggest clonotypes. Explained via the paper, the time point label denotes: baseline pretreatment blood. The intended sense of this specimen's treatment or condition label: 15 Gy SBRT to primary tumor, nephrectomy 4 weeks later. Sequenced material: blood, taken from a patient whose treatment included radiotherapy and nephrectomy. These TCRs come from a man in his fifties or sixties with renal cell carcinoma.

The rearrangement links TRBV30 to TRBJ2-5; D unresolved. CDR3 length equals 12 residues. Trimming stripped 4 bases from V and 4 bases from J, with 10 bases between. Germline assignment: CDR1 GTSNPN and CDR2 SVGIG (reference sequence). This CDR3 reads CAWKAATETQYF. In nucleotides, the CDR3 is TGTGCCTGGAAGGCAGCAACAGAGACCCAGTACTTC.

The chain is built from TRBV6-6 and TRBJ2-1; D possibly corresponds to TRBD2 (6 bases). The ends were cut back, 6 bases at V and 10 bases at J, with 22 bases in the middle. Germline CDR1 reads MNHNY; CDR2 reads SVGAGI (reference sequence). The CDR3 spans 15 residues. CDR3 sequence reads: CASSRGASAVLEQFF. CDR3 coding DNA: TGTGCCAGCAGCCGAGGCGCTAGCGCTGTCTTGGAGCAGTTCTTC.

V gene TRBV19 combines with J gene TRBJ1-4; a weak D match, TRBD1 (6 bases). This CDR3 contains 16 residues. Germline CDR1 LNHDA, CDR2 SQIVND (reference sequence). Trimming left V 7 bases short and J 7 bases short, with 22 bases between. In nucleotides, the CDR3 is TGTGCCAGTACCCTCTGGGGGGCTTCGGGACCTGAAAAACTGTTTTTT. It encodes CASTLWGASGPEKLFF. The full variable domain, its missing parts supplied by reference TRBV19 and TRBJ1-4, is DGGITQSPKYLFRKEGQNVTLSCEQNLNHDAMYWYRQDPGQGLRLIYYSQIVNDFQKGDIAEGYSVSREKKESFPLTVTSAQKNPTAFYLCASTLWGASGPEKLFFGSGTQLSVL.

The genes are TRBV15 and TRBJ1-2, with D hard to call. The CDR3 has 13 amino acids. V was shortened by 0 bases and J by 4 bases, with 6 bases between the two germline ends. The germline gives CDR1 LNHNV, CDR2 YYDKDF (reference sequence). The CDR3 here is CATSRDRLYGYTF. The CDR3, as DNA: TGTGCCACCAGCAGAGATCGACTCTATGGCTACACCTTC.

CDR3 sequence (DNA): TGTGCCAGCAGCGGAAACATGAACACTGAAGCTTTCTTT. Translating gives CASSGNMNTEAFF. J is TRBJ1-1 and V is TRBV7-3; D not resolved. Germline-derived CDR1 and CDR2 are SGHTA and FQGTGA. V lost 5 bases and J 0 bases, leaving 7 bases between the germline ends. The CDR3 has 13 residues.

The CDR3: CASSFSHTGETYEQYF. In DNA, the CDR3 is TGCGCCAGCAGCTTCTCCCATACAGGGGAGACCTACGAGCAGTACTTC. This rearrangement joins TRBV4-3 to TRBJ2-7; 7 bases are shared with TRBD1. CDR3 length: 16 amino acids. Trimming cost V 5 bases and J 2 bases; bases outside gene matches: 12. Germline loops: CDR1 LGHNA, CDR2 YSLEER.

The chain uses TRBV5-1 and TRBJ2-3; 12 bases map to TRBD2. The length of the CDR3 is 13 residues. The V and J ends lost 7 bases and 6 bases, in that order; junction bases with no gene match: 3. The germline V gene encodes CDR1 SGHRS and CDR2 YFSETQ. The DNA of the CDR3 is TGCGCCAGCCGGACTAGCGGGGTGGATACGCAGTATTTT. This translates into CASRTSGVDTQYF.

The rearrangement uses TRBV19 and TRBJ1-6, with 7 bases identical to TRBD1. The CDR3 has 14 amino acids. The germline CDR1 and CDR2 sequences are LNHDA and SQIVND (reference sequence). V lost 4 bases to trimming and J lost 8 bases; unmatched junction nucleotides: 5. Here the CDR3 DNA reads TGTGCCAGTAGTACCGGGACAGTCGATTCACCCCTCCACTTT. This translates into CASSTGTVDSPLHF.